Reported below is one TCR beta chain. Authors' methods: From reference gene primer amplification, estimates of nucleated cell counts were derived. Only in-frame clones appear in the TCRdb table, and some are missing; sequencing was by immunoSEQ multiplex PCR. V, J and clone size derive from that table, while D and trimming were established from the DNA sequence. The sample comprises around 70,000 clones, 79% of which are singletons, and roughly 29% rests with the top ten. The data belong to a study of blood T cell repertoires in COVID-19. Overall study: COVID-19 samples collected from the United States, Italy and Spain covered acute and convalescent phases. T cells, B-cell-depleted T cells, or PBMCs provided the cDNA or gDNA that served as material.

The receptor was isolated from a man between 60 and 75 years old with active or convalescent COVID-19. The sample consisted of peripheral blood.

The CDR3 nucleotides read TGTGCCATCACTGGGGACAGCTCCTACGAGCAGTACTTC. It encodes CAITGDSSYEQYF. The V gene is TRBV10-3, the J gene TRBJ2-7; TRBD1 matches 7 bases. Germline V gene sequence: CDR1 ENHRY, CDR2 SYGVKD. This CDR3 spans 13 amino acids. Trimming at V came to 7 bases and at J to 0 bases, leaving 3 bases not matched to a gene.